The 2 T cell receptor beta chains presented below share a single source sample, sequenced in a study of shared clonotypes between healthy human individuals. The repertoire was sequenced with immunoSEQ multiplex PCR; TCRdb's copy has only in-frame clones and lacks some. The repertoire holds about 2.1 million clones, with approximately 92% as singletons. Positively selected for CCR7, the CD45RO-negative cells used as naive CD8 cells excluded terminally differentiated effector memory CD45RA+ cells. The material sequenced was naive CD8+ T cells from PBMCs. These receptors were obtained from a young man in good health. Some clones in this sample may be carry-over from other donors' samples.

The chain links TRBV5-6 to TRBJ2-1; no clear D gene. Trimming took off 4 bases at V and 4 bases at J, with 3 bases between the two ends. Germline V gene lookup returns CDR1 SGHDT and CDR2 YYEEEE. This CDR3 spans 11 amino acids. This chain's CDR3 is CASSRYNEQFF. The CDR3 DNA follows: TGTGCCAGCAGCCGGTACAATGAGCAGTTCTTC.

The rearrangement joins TRBV6-5 to TRBJ2-5, with 10 bases that match TRBD2. The junction had 10 bases not matched to a gene; V was cut back by 7 bases and J by 5 bases. Germline V lookup: CDR1 MNHEY, CDR2 SVGAGI. The CDR3 is 15 residues long. The CDR3: CASKREGLGWETQYF. In DNA, the CDR3 is TGTGCCAGCAAGCGGGAGGGCCTGGGTTGGGAGACCCAGTACTTC.